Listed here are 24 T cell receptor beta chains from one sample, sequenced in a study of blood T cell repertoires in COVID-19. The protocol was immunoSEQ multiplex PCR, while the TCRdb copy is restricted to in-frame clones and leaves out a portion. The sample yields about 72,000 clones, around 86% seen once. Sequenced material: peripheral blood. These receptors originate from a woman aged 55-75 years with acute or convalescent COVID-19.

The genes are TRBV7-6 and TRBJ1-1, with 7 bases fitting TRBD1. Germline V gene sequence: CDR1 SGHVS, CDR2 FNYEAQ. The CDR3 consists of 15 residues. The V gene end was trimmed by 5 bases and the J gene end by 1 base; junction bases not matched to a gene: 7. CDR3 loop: CASSAEGARNTEAFF. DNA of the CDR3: TGTGCCAGCAGCGCCGAGGGGGCGAGGAACACTGAAGCTTTCTTT.

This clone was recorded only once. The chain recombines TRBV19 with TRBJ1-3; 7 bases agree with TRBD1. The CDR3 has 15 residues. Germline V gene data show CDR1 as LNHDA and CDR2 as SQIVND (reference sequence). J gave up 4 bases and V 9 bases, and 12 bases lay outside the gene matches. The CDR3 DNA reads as TGTGCCAGCTCACCAGGACAGGCGACCGGAAACACCATATATTTT. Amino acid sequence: CASSPGQATGNTIYF.

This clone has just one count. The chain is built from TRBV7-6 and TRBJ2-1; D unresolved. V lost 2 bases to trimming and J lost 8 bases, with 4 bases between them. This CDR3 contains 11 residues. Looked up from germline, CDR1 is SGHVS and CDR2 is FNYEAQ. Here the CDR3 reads CASSLFDEQFF. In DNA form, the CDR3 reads TGTGCCAGCAGCTTATTCGATGAGCAGTTCTTC.

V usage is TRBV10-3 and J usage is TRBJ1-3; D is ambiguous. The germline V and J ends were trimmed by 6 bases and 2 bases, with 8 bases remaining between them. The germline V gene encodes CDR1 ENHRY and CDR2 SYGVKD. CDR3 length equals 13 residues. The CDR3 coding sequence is TGTGCCATCAGAAGGGAGGCTGGAAACACCATATATTTT. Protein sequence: CAIRREAGNTIYF.

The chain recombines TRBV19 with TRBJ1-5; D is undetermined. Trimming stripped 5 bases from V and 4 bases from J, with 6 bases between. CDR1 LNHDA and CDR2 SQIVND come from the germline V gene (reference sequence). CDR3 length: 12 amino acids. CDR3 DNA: TGTGCCAGTAGTTCCAGGAATCAGCCCCAGCATTTT. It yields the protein CASSSRNQPQHF.

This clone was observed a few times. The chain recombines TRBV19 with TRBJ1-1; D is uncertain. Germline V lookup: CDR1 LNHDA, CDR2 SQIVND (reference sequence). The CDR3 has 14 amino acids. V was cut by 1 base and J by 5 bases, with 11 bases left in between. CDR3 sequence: CASSIVVRNTEAFF. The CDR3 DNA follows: TGTGCCAGTAGTATAGTAGTGAGGAATACTGAAGCTTTCTTT.

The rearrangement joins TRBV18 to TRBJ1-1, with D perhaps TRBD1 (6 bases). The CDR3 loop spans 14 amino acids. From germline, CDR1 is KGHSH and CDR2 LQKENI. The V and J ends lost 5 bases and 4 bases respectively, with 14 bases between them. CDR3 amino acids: CASSTGGEVTEAFF. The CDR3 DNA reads TGTGCCAGCTCAACGGGGGGCGAGGTCACTGAAGCTTTCTTT.

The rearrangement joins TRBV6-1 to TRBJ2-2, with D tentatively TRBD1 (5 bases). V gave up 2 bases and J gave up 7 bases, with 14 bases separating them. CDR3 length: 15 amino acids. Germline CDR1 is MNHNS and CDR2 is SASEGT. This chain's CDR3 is CASSEQGIKIGELFF. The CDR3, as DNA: TGTGCCAGCAGTGAACAGGGAATAAAAATCGGGGAGCTGTTTTTT.

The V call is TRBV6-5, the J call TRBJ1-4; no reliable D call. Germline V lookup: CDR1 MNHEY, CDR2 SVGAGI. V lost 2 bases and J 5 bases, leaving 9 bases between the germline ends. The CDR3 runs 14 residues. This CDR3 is CASSYGSENEKLFF. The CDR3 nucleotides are TGTGCCAGCAGTTACGGGTCGGAGAATGAAAAACTGTTTTTT.

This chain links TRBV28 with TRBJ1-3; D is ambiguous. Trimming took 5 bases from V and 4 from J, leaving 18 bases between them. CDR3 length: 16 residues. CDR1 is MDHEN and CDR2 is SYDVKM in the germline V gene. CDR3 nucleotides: TGTGCCAGCAGTCTCACGGAAGGGCCGGGAGGAAACACCATATATTTT. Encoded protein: CASSLTEGPGGNTIYF.

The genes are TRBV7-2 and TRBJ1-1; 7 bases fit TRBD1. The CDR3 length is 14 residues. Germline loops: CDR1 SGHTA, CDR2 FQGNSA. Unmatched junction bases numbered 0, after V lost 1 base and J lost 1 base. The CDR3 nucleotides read TGTGCCAGCAGCTTAGAGGGGGCGAACACTGAAGCTTTCTTT. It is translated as CASSLEGANTEAFF.

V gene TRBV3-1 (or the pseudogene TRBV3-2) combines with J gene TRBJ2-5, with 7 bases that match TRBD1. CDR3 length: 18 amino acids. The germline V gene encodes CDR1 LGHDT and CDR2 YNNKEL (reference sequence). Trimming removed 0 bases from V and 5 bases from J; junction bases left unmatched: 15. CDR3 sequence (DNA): TGTGCCAGCAGCCAAGATAGGGGGACAGTTGGGGTTTGGGAGACCCAGTACTTC. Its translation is CASSQDRGTVGVWETQYF.

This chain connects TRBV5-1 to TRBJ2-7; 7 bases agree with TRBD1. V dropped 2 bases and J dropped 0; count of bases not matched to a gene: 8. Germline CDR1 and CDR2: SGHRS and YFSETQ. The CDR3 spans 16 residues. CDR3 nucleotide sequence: TGCGCCAGCAGCTTACAACCGGGACAGAGCTCCTACGAGCAGTACTTC. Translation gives CASSLQPGQSSYEQYF.

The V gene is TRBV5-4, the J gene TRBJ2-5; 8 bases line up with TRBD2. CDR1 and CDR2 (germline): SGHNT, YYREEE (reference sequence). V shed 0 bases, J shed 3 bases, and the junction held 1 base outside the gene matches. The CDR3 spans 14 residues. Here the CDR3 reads CASSLAGGEETQYF. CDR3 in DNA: TGTGCCAGCAGCTTGGCGGGGGGGGAAGAGACCCAGTACTTC.

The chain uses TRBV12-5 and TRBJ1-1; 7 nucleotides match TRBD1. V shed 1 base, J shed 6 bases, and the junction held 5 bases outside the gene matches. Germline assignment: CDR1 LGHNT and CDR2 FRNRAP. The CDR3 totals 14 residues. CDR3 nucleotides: TGTGCTAGTGGTTTGGGACAGGGTGTAGCTGAAGCTTTCTTT. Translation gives CASGLGQGVAEAFF.

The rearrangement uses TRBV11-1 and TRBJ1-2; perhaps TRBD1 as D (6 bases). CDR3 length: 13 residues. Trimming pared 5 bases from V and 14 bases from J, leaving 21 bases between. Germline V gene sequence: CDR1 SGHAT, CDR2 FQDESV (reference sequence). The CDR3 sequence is CASSLGQPSRRTF. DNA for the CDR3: TGTGCCAGCAGCCTTGGACAGCCCTCTAGAAGAACCTTC.

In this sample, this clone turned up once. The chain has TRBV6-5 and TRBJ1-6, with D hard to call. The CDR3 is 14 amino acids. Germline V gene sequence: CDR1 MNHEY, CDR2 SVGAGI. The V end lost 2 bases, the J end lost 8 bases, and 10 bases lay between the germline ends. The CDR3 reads CASSYGQWDSPLHF. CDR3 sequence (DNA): TGTGCCAGCAGTTACGGGCAGTGGGATTCACCCCTCCACTTT.

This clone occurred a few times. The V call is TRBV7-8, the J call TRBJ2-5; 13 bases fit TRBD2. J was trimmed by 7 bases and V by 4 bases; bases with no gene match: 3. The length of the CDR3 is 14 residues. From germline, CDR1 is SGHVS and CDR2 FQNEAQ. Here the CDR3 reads CASSSGLAGATQYF. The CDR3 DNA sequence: TGTGCCAGCAGCTCTGGACTAGCGGGGGCGACCCAGTACTTC. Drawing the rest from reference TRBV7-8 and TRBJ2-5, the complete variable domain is GAGVSQSPRYKVAKRGQDVALRCDPISGHVSLFWYQQALGQGPEFLTYFQNEAQLDKSGLPSDRFFAERPEGSVSTLKIQRTQQEDSAVYLCASSSGLAGATQYFGPGTRLLVL.

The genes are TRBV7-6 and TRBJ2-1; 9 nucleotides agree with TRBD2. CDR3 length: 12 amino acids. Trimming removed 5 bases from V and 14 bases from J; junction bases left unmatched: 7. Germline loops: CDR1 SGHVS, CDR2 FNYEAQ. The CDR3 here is CASSDIAGEEFF. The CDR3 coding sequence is TGTGCCAGCAGCGATATAGCGGGGGAGGAGTTCTTC.

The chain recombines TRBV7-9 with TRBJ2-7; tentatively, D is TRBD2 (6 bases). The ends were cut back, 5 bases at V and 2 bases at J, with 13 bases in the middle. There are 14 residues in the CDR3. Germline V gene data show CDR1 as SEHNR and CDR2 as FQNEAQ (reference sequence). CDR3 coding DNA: TGTGCCAGCAGCCCGGGACTGAAAACCTACGAGCAGTACTTC. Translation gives CASSPGLKTYEQYF.

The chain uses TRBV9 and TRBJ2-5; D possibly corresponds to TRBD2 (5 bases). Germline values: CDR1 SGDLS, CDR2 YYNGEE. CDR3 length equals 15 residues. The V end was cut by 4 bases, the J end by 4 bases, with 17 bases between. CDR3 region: CASSFLIGSGETQYF. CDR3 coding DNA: TGTGCCAGCAGCTTTCTAATTGGAAGCGGAGAGACCCAGTACTTC.

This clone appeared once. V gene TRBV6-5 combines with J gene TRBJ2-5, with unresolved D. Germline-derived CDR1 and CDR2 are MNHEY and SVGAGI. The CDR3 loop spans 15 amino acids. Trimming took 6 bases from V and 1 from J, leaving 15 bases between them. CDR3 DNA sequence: TGTGCCAGCAGCCAATCCCCGACTTCCCAAGAGACCCAGTACTTC. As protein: CASSQSPTSQETQYF.

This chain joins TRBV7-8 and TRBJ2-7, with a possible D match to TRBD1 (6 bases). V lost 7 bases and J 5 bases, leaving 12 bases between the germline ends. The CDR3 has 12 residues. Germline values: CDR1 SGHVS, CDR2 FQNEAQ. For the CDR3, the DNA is TGTGCCAGCACCCTGGGGGCGAACGAGCAGTACTTC. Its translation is CASTLGANEQYF.

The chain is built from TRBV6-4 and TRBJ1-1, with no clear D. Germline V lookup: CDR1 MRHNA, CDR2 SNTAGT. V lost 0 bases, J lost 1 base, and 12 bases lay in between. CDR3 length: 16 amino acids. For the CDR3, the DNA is TGTGCCAGCAGTGACTCAGCAGGCATGAGGAACACTGAAGCTTTCTTT. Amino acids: CASSDSAGMRNTEAFF.